Each of the 6 T cell receptor beta chains below was sequenced from the same sample in a study of cytomegalovirus exposure and HLA in healthy donors. PCR involved 60 Vbeta and 13 Jbeta primers. Sequencing was performed with immunoSEQ multiplex PCR; in TCRdb, only in-frame clones are kept and a portion is missing. This sample yields about 180,000 clones, of which 76% are seen a single time; about 1.6% belongs to the top ten. The sample taken for sequencing was PBMCs. These receptors were collected from a man between 18 and 29 years old in good health and CMV-seronegative.

This clone was detected only a few times. V and J are TRBV29-1 and TRBJ1-1, with D possibly TRBD1 on 5 matching bases. This CDR3 has 12 amino acids. Germline-derived CDR1 and CDR2 are SQVTM and ANQGSEA. V was cut by 7 bases and J by 1 base, with 10 bases left in between. The CDR3 here is CSGGGPNTEAFF. The DNA of the CDR3 is TGCAGCGGGGGGGGACCGAACACTGAAGCTTTCTTT.

The V call is TRBV7-8, the J call TRBJ2-7; weak D call: TRBD1 (6 bases). This CDR3 spans 11 amino acids. Germline-derived CDR1 and CDR2 are SGHVS and FQNEAQ. The V end was cut by 2 bases, the J end by 7 bases, with 6 bases between. The CDR3 sequence is CASSLQGEQYF. The CDR3 bases are TGTGCCAGCAGCTTACAGGGGGAGCAGTACTTC.

Remarks on this clone: The junction and the germline gene differ at one end; a read error may be behind it. J is TRBJ2-2 and V is TRBV7-7, with D possibly matching TRBD1 (7 bases). This CDR3 has 16 amino acids. Germline CDR1 is SSHAT and CDR2 is FNYEAQ (reference sequence). The CDR3 reads CASSLAAGGWTGELFF. The CDR3 DNA reads TGTGCTAGCAGCTTAGCGGCAGGGGGATGGACCGGGGAGCTGTTTTTT.

CDR3 protein: CASSLGGRSEETQYF. In DNA form, the CDR3 reads TGTGCCAGCAGTTTAGGCGGGAGGAGCGAAGAGACCCAGTACTTC. This chain links TRBV27 with TRBJ2-5, with 8 bases aligning to TRBD2. Germline values: CDR1 MNHEY, CDR2 SMNVEV (reference sequence). V was pared by 2 bases and J by 3 bases, with 5 bases of the junction left unmatched. The CDR3 spans 15 residues.

The gene calls are TRBV2 and TRBJ2-5, with TRBD2 matching over 11 bases. Germline V CDR1 and CDR2: SNHLY, FYNNEI. This CDR3 has 14 residues. V trimming: 5 bases; J trimming: 2 bases; junction bases outside the gene matches: 1. Here the CDR3 reads CASSTSGGQETQYF. The CDR3 DNA reads TGTGCCAGCAGTACTAGCGGGGGTCAAGAGACCCAGTACTTC.

V usage is TRBV6-1 and J usage is TRBJ1-2; 10 positions match TRBD1. CDR1 MNHNS and CDR2 SASEGT come from the germline V gene. The CDR3 consists of 12 residues. Trimming cost V 7 bases and J 12 bases; bases outside gene matches: 8. CDR3 nucleotide sequence: TGTGCCAGCACCGACCGGGACAGGGGAGACACCTTC. Encoded protein: CASTDRDRGDTF.